What follows are 27 T cell receptor beta chains derived from one specimen sequenced in a study of monozygotic twins with inflammatory bowel disease. After re-calling the 5' RACE reads, TCRdb lists one entry per CDR3 protein, DNA absent. The sample totals 150,000 to 200,000 distinct CDR3 sequences. The specimen was blood. The receptor set was obtained from a human donor with ulcerative colitis or Crohn's disease, or a healthy co-twin of an affected twin (not recorded which).

The gene calls are TRBV27 and TRBJ2-2; with no DNA, the TCRdb D assignment of TRBD2 cannot be verified. Germline V lookup: CDR1 MNHEY, CDR2 SMNVEV (reference sequence). There are 15 residues in the CDR3. The CDR3 here is CASSLGLPGPGELFF.

The chain uses TRBV5-1 and TRBJ1-6; as DNA is missing, the TRBD1 call by TCRdb cannot be tested. From germline, CDR1 is SGHRS and CDR2 YFSETQ. The CDR3 contains 16 residues. CDR3 sequence: CASSTRTGDGNSPLHF.

The genes are TRBV11-1 and TRBJ1-6; TCRdb's D call of TRBD1 is untestable without DNA. The germline gives CDR1 SGHAT, CDR2 FQDESV (reference sequence). CDR3 length: 18 amino acids. The CDR3 region is CASSLVPPDRTINSPLHF.

The chain has TRBV4-3 and TRBJ1-1. The CDR3 loop spans 13 amino acids. The germline gives CDR1 LGHNA, CDR2 YSLEER. CDR3 in amino acids: CASSQDRQPEAFF.

The genes are TRBV4-3 and TRBJ1-2. CDR3 length: 15 amino acids. Germline CDR1 reads LGHNA; CDR2 reads YSLEER. The CDR3 sequence is CASSQGNTLAYGYTF.

The gene calls are TRBV7-2 and TRBJ2-7; with no DNA, the TCRdb D assignment of TRBD1 cannot be verified. CDR1 and CDR2 from the germline V gene are SGHTA and FQGNSA. The CDR3 sequence is 14 residues long. The CDR3 protein is CASSRDRVGAEQYF.

V is TRBV6-2 or TRBV6-3 and J is TRBJ1-1. This CDR3 comprises 15 residues. Germline assignment: CDR1 MNHEY and CDR2 SVGEGT. The CDR3 here is CASRDQGPHRSEAFF.

This chain uses TRBV7-2 with TRBJ1-1; no DNA is available, so the TRBD1 call from TCRdb remains unchecked. The CDR3 is 15 amino acids. Germline V lookup: CDR1 SGHTA, CDR2 FQGNSA. CDR3 loop: CASSLRQALNTEAFF.

V gene TRBV12-3 or TRBV12-4 combines with J gene TRBJ1-6; TCRdb selects TRBD1, and the lack of DNA leaves this call unchecked. CDR3 length: 13 amino acids. The CDR3 loop is CASSLKGMSPLHF.

The chain carries TRBV15 and TRBJ2-7; the D call of TRBD2 rests on TCRdb alone, since no DNA is present to check it. There are 17 residues in the CDR3. Germline CDR1 is LNHNV and CDR2 is YYDKDF (reference sequence). CDR3 amino acids: CATSGQKRGDRSYEQYF. The full variable domain, rest sourced from reference TRBV15 and TRBJ2-7, is DAMVIQNPRYQVTQFGKPVTLSCSQTLNHNVMYWYQQKSSQAPKLLFHYYDKDFNNEADTPDNFQSRRPNTSFCFLDIRSPGLGDTAMYLCATSGQKRGDRSYEQYFGPGTRLTVT.

The V gene is TRBV5-6, the J gene TRBJ1-2. This CDR3 is 15 amino acids long. The germline gives CDR1 SGHDT, CDR2 YYEEEE. The chain's CDR3 is CASSLPTGSDYGYTF.

This chain joins TRBV28 and TRBJ2-7; the TCRdb D gene call, TRBD1, has no DNA to confirm it. This CDR3 has 15 residues. Per the germline V gene, CDR1 is MDHEN and CDR2 is SYDVKM. The CDR3 spells CASRGYKTGGYEQYF.

This sequence joins TRBV7-6 and TRBJ1-2; lacking DNA, the TRBD1 call made by TCRdb goes unchecked. Germline V gene sequence: CDR1 SGHVS, CDR2 FNYEAQ. This CDR3 has 13 residues. The chain's CDR3 is CASSGPGGNGYTF.

The V gene is TRBV7-6, the J gene TRBJ2-2; absent DNA, TCRdb's TRBD2 call cannot be checked. The CDR3 length is 16 residues. Germline V gives CDR1 SGHVS, CDR2 FNYEAQ. CDR3 region: CASRKTSGEGTGELFF.

The chain uses TRBV20-1 and TRBJ2-5; the TRBD2 assignment by TCRdb is unverifiable without DNA. CDR1 is DFQATT, CDR2 SNEGSKA, per germline (reference sequence). The CDR3 runs to 14 residues. CDR3 loop: CSASRAGVLETQYF.

The V and J genes are TRBV5-1 and TRBJ2-6. This CDR3 is built from 13 residues. Germline V CDR1 and CDR2: SGHRS, YFSETQ. The CDR3 loop is CASSLDRANVLTF.

V gene TRBV7-9 combines with J gene TRBJ1-2. This CDR3 comprises 14 residues. Germline lookup yields CDR1 SEHNR and CDR2 FQNEAQ (reference sequence). The chain's CDR3 is CASSLQVFGYGYTF.

The rearrangement joins TRBV20-1 to TRBJ1-1; TCRdb's D call, TRBD1, is unchecked because there is no DNA. Germline V CDR1 and CDR2: DFQATT, SNEGSKA (reference sequence). This CDR3 spans 15 amino acids. CDR3 amino acids: CSAKGDRGMNTEAFF.

The CDR3 loop reads CASSLRLEGRNTDTQYF. The chain links TRBV5-6 to TRBJ2-3; the TCRdb D gene call, TRBD1, has no DNA to confirm it. CDR1 SGHDT and CDR2 YYEEEE come from the germline V gene. This CDR3 is built from 17 residues.

This chain connects TRBV5-6 to TRBJ2-7; TCRdb's assignment of TRBD1 cannot be checked, as there is no DNA. This CDR3 spans 14 amino acids. Per germline, CDR1 SGHDT and CDR2 YYEEEE. The CDR3 loop is CASSFRTGVYEQYF.

The V and J genes are TRBV20-1 and TRBJ2-3; no DNA is available, so the TRBD2 call from TCRdb remains unchecked. The CDR3 runs to 16 residues. Germline assignment: CDR1 DFQATT and CDR2 SNEGSKA (reference sequence). The chain's CDR3 is CSAREARSGGTDTQYF.

The J gene is TRBJ2-1, the V gene TRBV11-1; TCRdb names TRBD2, which stays unverified in the absence of DNA. The CDR3 is 19 amino acids. The germline gives CDR1 SGHAT, CDR2 FQDESV (reference sequence). This CDR3 reads CASSLTFEGSGRSDNEQFF.

The chain's CDR3 is CATSGTGSHEQYF. The chain carries TRBV19 and TRBJ2-7; TCRdb's D call of TRBD1 is untestable without DNA. This CDR3 contains 13 residues. CDR1 and CDR2 (germline): LNHDA, SQIVND (reference sequence). Full variable domain (missing parts from reference TRBV19 and TRBJ2-7): DGGITQSPKYLFRKEGQNVTLSCEQNLNHDAMYWYRQDPGQGLRLIYYSQIVNDFQKGDIAEGYSVSREKKESFPLTVTSAQKNPTAFYLCATSGTGSHEQYFGPGTRLTVT.

The J gene is TRBJ2-1, the V gene TRBV10-3; TCRdb's D call of TRBD1 is untestable without DNA. Germline V gives CDR1 ENHRY, CDR2 SYGVKD. The CDR3 is made up of 11 amino acids. CDR3 sequence reads: CATTVANEQFF.

V gene TRBV4-1 combines with J gene TRBJ2-5; TCRdb's D call of TRBD2 is untestable without DNA. The length of the CDR3 is 13 residues. Germline V gene lookup returns CDR1 MGHRA and CDR2 YSYEKL. This CDR3 is CASSQVAGETQYF.

The V call is TRBV20-1, the J call TRBJ1-1. The CDR3 has 14 residues. CDR1 and CDR2 from the germline V gene are DFQATT and SNEGSKA (reference sequence). The CDR3 spells CSAREAGRRTEAFF.

V usage is TRBV10-3 and J usage is TRBJ2-1; TCRdb outputs TRBD2, but without DNA this stays unchecked. Germline-derived CDR1 and CDR2 are ENHRY and SYGVKD. This CDR3 region has 14 residues. CDR3 protein: CATLAGEPYNEQFF.